The next 32 T cell receptor beta chains were all read from a single sample in a study of blood T cell repertoires in COVID-19. Profiled with immunoSEQ multiplex PCR; TCRdb holds only in-frame clones, not every one. The table has approximately 160,000 clones, around 84% seen once. Sequenced input: PBMCs or T cells enriched from blood (not recorded which). All receptors come from a man in his forties who had recovered from COVID-19.

V is TRBV19 and J is TRBJ2-4; 7 bases agree with TRBD1. The V gene end was trimmed by 4 bases and the J gene end by 1 base; junction bases not matched to a gene: 1. Germline lookup yields CDR1 LNHDA and CDR2 SQIVND (reference sequence). This CDR3 region has 14 residues. CDR3 region: CASSTQGAKNIQYF. DNA of the CDR3: TGTGCCAGTAGTACACAGGGGGCCAAAAACATTCAGTACTTC.

The rearrangement uses TRBV2 and TRBJ1-2, with 8 bases that match TRBD1. The CDR3 covers 15 residues. With V trimmed by 4 bases and J by 2 bases, 6 bases remained unmatched. CDR1 is SNHLY and CDR2 is FYNNEI in the germline V gene. As DNA, the CDR3 is TGTGCCAGCAGTGGCAGGACAGGGATCAACTATGGCTACACCTTC. It is translated as CASSGRTGINYGYTF.

DNA of the CDR3: TGTGCCAGCAGTTCTAGCGGGGGGGCCTCTGTACGGGTAAATGAGCAGTTCTTC. This gives the protein CASSSSGGASVRVNEQFF. The genes are TRBV27 and TRBJ2-1; 12 bases are a match to TRBD2. This CDR3 region has 18 residues. In germline, CDR1 is MNHEY, CDR2 SMNVEV (reference sequence). J was trimmed by 7 bases and V by 4 bases; bases with no gene match: 14.

This chain links TRBV5-1 with TRBJ2-1; 9 bases line up with TRBD1. The CDR3 loop spans 14 amino acids. Germline CDR1 is SGHRS and CDR2 is YFSETQ. V shed 0 bases and J 12 bases; nucleotides not matched to a gene: 7. CDR3 loop: CASSLEGTGSGQFF. CDR3 DNA sequence: TGCGCCAGCAGCTTGGAAGGGACAGGGTCTGGGCAGTTCTTC.

This clone was seen ten or more times. The V call is TRBV11-3, the J call TRBJ2-3; 8 bases are shared with TRBD1. From germline, CDR1 is SGHNT and CDR2 YENEEA. The CDR3 covers 16 residues. J gave up 2 bases and V 5 bases, and 9 bases lay outside the gene matches. For the CDR3, the DNA is TGTGCCAGCAGCCCAGGGACAGGAGTAACCACAGATACGCAGTATTTT. It codes for CASSPGTGVTTDTQYF.

The genes are TRBV10-2 and TRBJ2-2; 8 bases map to TRBD1. CDR1 is WSHSY and CDR2 is SAAADI in the germline V gene. The CDR3 extends over 13 amino acids. After removal of 6 bases from V and 6 bases from J, the junction contained 3 bases not matched to a gene. The CDR3 reads CASRIQGAGELFF. CDR3 DNA: TGCGCCAGCAGGATACAGGGGGCCGGGGAGCTGTTTTTT.

The genes are TRBV19 and TRBJ2-1; the match to TRBD2 covers 10 bases. After removal of 3 bases from V and 10 bases from J, the junction contained 3 bases not matched to a gene. This CDR3 has 13 amino acids. The germline V gene encodes CDR1 LNHDA and CDR2 SQIVND (reference sequence). CDR3: CASSIGLAVEQFF. For the CDR3, the DNA is TGTGCCAGTAGTATCGGACTAGCGGTAGAGCAGTTCTTC.

The CDR3 loop reads CASTSPWAGAISGANTGELFF. Here the CDR3 DNA reads TGTGCCAGTACCTCCCCTTGGGCGGGCGCGATTAGCGGGGCGAACACCGGGGAGCTGTTTTTT. This rearrangement joins TRBV19 to TRBJ2-2; 8 nucleotides align to TRBD2. The CDR3 contains 21 residues. Germline V gene lookup returns CDR1 LNHDA and CDR2 SQIVND (reference sequence). V lost 7 bases to trimming and J lost 0 bases; unmatched junction nucleotides: 22.

CDR3 in amino acids: CASSFRDTQYF. The DNA of the CDR3 is TGTGCCAGCAGTTTTCGGGATACGCAGTATTTT. The rearrangement links TRBV27 to TRBJ2-3; D remains unclear. The germline V and J ends were trimmed by 3 bases and 6 bases, with 4 bases remaining between them. Looked up from germline, CDR1 is MNHEY and CDR2 is SMNVEV (reference sequence). The CDR3 is 11 amino acids.

The chain couples TRBV7-2 to TRBJ2-7; 7 bases fit TRBD1. Germline V gives CDR1 SGHTA, CDR2 FQGNSA. The CDR3 runs 12 residues. The junction had 5 bases not matched to a gene; V was cut back by 5 bases and J by 7 bases. For the CDR3, the DNA is TGTGCCAGCAGCCGACAGGGAAGGGAGCAGTACTTC. Translation gives CASSRQGREQYF.

This clone has just a few counts. J is TRBJ1-6 and V is TRBV5-5; 9 bases line up with TRBD1. CDR1 is SGHKS, CDR2 YYEKEE, per germline (reference sequence). CDR3 length equals 15 residues. Losses at the gene ends were 4 bases for V and 11 bases for J; bases not matched to a gene: 10. The CDR3 DNA is TGTGCCAGCAGCCTCCCCGGGACAGGGATCACACCCCTCCACTTT. Protein: CASSLPGTGITPLHF. The full variable domain, with the rest looked up from reference TRBV5-5 and TRBJ1-6, is DAGVTQSPTHLIKTRGQQVTLRCSPISGHKSVSWYQQVLGQGPQFIFQYYEKEERGRGNFPDRFSARQFPNYSSELNVNALLLGDSALYLCASSLPGTGITPLHFGNGTRLTVT.

V usage is TRBV12-5 and J usage is TRBJ1-5, with D perhaps TRBD1 (6 bases). V dropped 1 base and J dropped 6 bases, with 13 bases sitting between them. CDR3 length: 15 residues. CDR1 is LGHNT and CDR2 is FRNRAP in the germline V gene. CDR3 sequence: CASGLAPGAGQPQHF. DNA for the CDR3: TGTGCTAGTGGTTTGGCCCCAGGGGCGGGTCAGCCCCAGCATTTT.

This clone was seen at least ten times. J is TRBJ2-3 and V is TRBV5-3, with 8 bases that match TRBD2. TRBV5-3 is assigned to the ORF class and has an uncertain function. This CDR3 region has 16 residues. V lost 1 base, J lost 4 bases, and 8 bases stayed unmatched. The CDR3 protein is CARSLSRAGVPDTQYF. The CDR3 region has the DNA TGTGCCAGAAGCTTGAGTCGAGCGGGGGTCCCAGATACGCAGTATTTT.

The chain employs TRBV5-6 and TRBJ2-2; a weak D match, TRBD1 (5 bases). Trimming cost V 3 bases and J 1 base, with 10 bases left between them. The CDR3 runs 15 residues. Germline V CDR1 and CDR2: SGHDT, YYEEEE. CDR3 region: CASSSFDRNTGELFF. In DNA, the CDR3 is TGTGCCAGCAGCTCCTTCGACAGGAACACCGGGGAGCTGTTTTTT.

The J gene is TRBJ1-2, the V gene TRBV18, with D uncertain. Trimming pared 3 bases from V and 8 bases from J, leaving 10 bases between. From germline, CDR1 is KGHSH and CDR2 LQKENI. This CDR3 region has 12 residues. This CDR3 reads CASSPNRDGYTF. The CDR3 bases are TGTGCCAGCTCACCTAACAGAGACGGCTACACCTTC.

The rearrangement links TRBV7-3 to TRBJ1-3; perhaps TRBD1 as D (5 bases). The CDR3 consists of 16 residues. The germline CDR1 and CDR2 sequences are SGHTA and FQGTGA. Trimming took off 4 bases at V and 0 bases at J, with 13 bases between the two ends. The CDR3 spells CASSSPVGGSGNTIYF. The DNA of the CDR3 is TGTGCCAGCAGCTCTCCAGTGGGGGGCTCTGGAAACACCATATATTTT.

Points on this clone: The sample has other DNA sequences that encode this CDR3 too. This chain uses TRBV9 with TRBJ2-1; 8 nucleotides match TRBD2. From germline, CDR1 is SGDLS and CDR2 YYNGEE. The length of the CDR3 is 15 residues. The V and J ends lost 3 bases and 2 bases, in that order; junction bases with no gene match: 4. CDR3 bases: TGTGCCAGCAGCGGGTCGGGGGGGCCCTACAATGAGCAGTTCTTC. Protein sequence: CASSGSGGPYNEQFF. Based on the CDR3 plus reference TRBV9 and TRBJ2-1, the full variable domain is DSGVTQTPKHLITATGQRVTLRCSPRSGDLSVYWYQQSLDQGLQFLIQYYNGEERAKGNILERFSAQQFPDLHSELNLSSLELGDSALYFCASSGSGGPYNEQFFGPGTRLTVL.

The CDR3 spells CAWTSSLIPVFPNSPLHF. CDR3 sequence (DNA): TGTGCCTGGACAAGTTCTCTCATTCCGGTCTTCCCTAATTCACCCCTCCACTTT. This chain uses TRBV30 with TRBJ1-6; D call uncertain. Trimming cost V 4 bases and J 6 bases, with 25 bases left between them. Looked up from germline, CDR1 is GTSNPN and CDR2 is SVGIG (reference sequence). The CDR3 loop spans 18 amino acids.

The V and J genes are TRBV15 and TRBJ2-1; TRBD2 matches 15 bases. This CDR3 region has 18 residues. Germline V gene sequence: CDR1 LNHNV, CDR2 YYDKDF (reference sequence). V gave up 3 bases and J gave up 0 bases; unmatched junction bases: 3. CDR3 amino acids: CATSRGLAGGSSYNEQFF. CDR3 nucleotides: TGTGCCACCAGCAGGGGACTAGCGGGGGGCAGCTCCTACAATGAGCAGTTCTTC.

The chain recombines TRBV7-9 with TRBJ2-5; 9 nucleotides align to TRBD1. The CDR3 consists of 15 residues. Trimming removed 5 bases from V and 3 bases from J; junction bases left unmatched: 7. The germline gives CDR1 SEHNR, CDR2 FQNEAQ (reference sequence). CDR3 amino acids: CASSRRQGVKETQYF. The CDR3 DNA follows: TGTGCCAGCAGCCGCCGACAGGGGGTTAAAGAGACCCAGTACTTC.

The chain joins TRBV30 to TRBJ1-5; no definite D call. The germline V and J ends were trimmed by 2 bases and 6 bases, with 14 bases remaining between them. CDR1 is GTSNPN and CDR2 is SVGIG in the germline V gene (reference sequence). The CDR3 length is 14 residues. For the CDR3, the DNA is TGTGCCTGGAGTCCTTCGGACTCGGGTCAGCCCCAGCATTTT. This encodes CAWSPSDSGQPQHF.

This clone was counted only a few times. The V and J genes are TRBV27 and TRBJ2-7, with 9 positions matching TRBD1. The V gene end was trimmed by 6 bases and the J gene end by 6 bases; junction bases not matched to a gene: 9. Germline CDR1 reads MNHEY; CDR2 reads SMNVEV (reference sequence). The CDR3 is made up of 14 amino acids. Here the CDR3 DNA reads TGTGCCAGCAGGCTCAGACAGGGGGGGAGCGAGCAGTACTTC. This codes for CASRLRQGGSEQYF.

This clone was picked up a small number of times. The chain joins TRBV29-1 to TRBJ1-2; tentatively, D is TRBD1 (6 bases). This CDR3 has 17 amino acids. CDR1 and CDR2 from the germline V gene are SQVTM and ANQGSEA. Trimming took 0 bases from V and 4 from J, leaving 21 bases between them. The CDR3 DNA reads TGCAGCGTTGAAGATCCGAACCGGGGGGGCTTAATCTATGGCTACACCTTC. Residues: CSVEDPNRGGLIYGYTF. Full variable domain (remainder filled in from reference TRBV29-1 and TRBJ1-2): SAVISQKPSRDICQRGTSLTIQCQVDSQVTMMFWYRQQPGQSLTLIATANQGSEATYESGFVIDKFPISRPNLTFSTLTVSNMSPEDSSIYLCSVEDPNRGGLIYGYTFGSGTRLTVV.

The CDR3 region is CASRFDRLYGYTF. In DNA form, the CDR3 reads TGTGCCAGCAGATTCGACAGGCTCTATGGCTACACCTTC. The V and J genes are TRBV2 and TRBJ1-2; weak D call: TRBD1 (6 bases). Germline loops: CDR1 SNHLY, CDR2 FYNNEI. CDR3 length equals 13 residues. Trimming took off 6 bases at V and 4 bases at J, with 12 bases between the two ends.

This sequence joins TRBV6-5 and TRBJ1-5; a possible D gene is TRBD1 (6 bases). This CDR3 contains 13 residues. Trimming removed 7 bases at V and 3 bases at J, with 10 bases between. Germline values: CDR1 MNHEY, CDR2 SVGAGI. For the CDR3, the DNA is TGTGCCAGCACCGAGGGGGTCAATCAGCCCCAGCATTTT. It encodes CASTEGVNQPQHF.

This chain connects TRBV5-6 to TRBJ2-3; D is uncertain. The ends were cut back, 4 bases at V and 5 bases at J, with 11 bases in the middle. The CDR3 is 13 amino acids. In germline, CDR1 is SGHDT, CDR2 YYEEEE. CDR3 in amino acids: CASSSPLEDTQYF. The CDR3 nucleotides read TGTGCCAGCAGCAGCCCCCTCGAAGATACGCAGTATTTT.

This clone was found once. The chain is built from TRBV3-1 (or the pseudogene TRBV3-2) and TRBJ1-5; D gene uncertain. The germline V gene has CDR1 LGHDT and CDR2 YNNKEL (reference sequence). CDR3 length equals 15 residues. The V end lost 0 bases, the J end lost 7 bases, and 13 bases lay between the germline ends. DNA for the CDR3: TGTGCCAGCAGCCAAGATCTCGGGGAGAGGCAGCCCCAGCATTTT. Residues: CASSQDLGERQPQHF.

The chain uses TRBV2 and TRBJ1-6; 9 bases map to TRBD1. The CDR3 runs 15 residues. Germline V gives CDR1 SNHLY, CDR2 FYNNEI. After removal of 6 bases from V and 8 bases from J, the junction contained 8 bases not matched to a gene. The CDR3 sequence is CASRATTGGHSPLHF. CDR3 nucleotide sequence: TGTGCCAGCAGAGCCACGACAGGGGGACATTCACCCCTCCACTTT.

The chain has TRBV5-6 and TRBJ1-5; TRBD1 aligns across 7 bases. This CDR3 spans 13 amino acids. Germline assignment: CDR1 SGHDT and CDR2 YYEEEE. After removal of 3 bases from V and 7 bases from J, the junction contained 4 bases not matched to a gene. The CDR3 loop is CASSWTGRQPQHF. DNA of the CDR3: TGTGCCAGCAGCTGGACAGGTCGACAGCCCCAGCATTTT.

The chain has TRBV6-6 and TRBJ2-7; unclear D gene. The CDR3 extends over 19 amino acids. The V gene lost 5 bases and the J gene lost 4 bases, with 30 bases spanning the gap. The germline V gene has CDR1 MNHNY and CDR2 SVGAGI (reference sequence). This CDR3 reads CASSQRRALSKIAHYEQYF. In DNA, the CDR3 is TGTGCCAGCAGTCAGCGACGTGCGTTGAGTAAGATCGCCCATTACGAGCAGTACTTC.

The chain carries TRBV27 and TRBJ1-5; possibly TRBD1 for D (5 bases). Germline lookup yields CDR1 MNHEY and CDR2 SMNVEV (reference sequence). This CDR3 contains 13 residues. The V end lost 2 bases, the J end lost 9 bases, and 11 bases lay between the germline ends. The CDR3 here is CASSLGTGLPQHF. The DNA of the CDR3 is TGTGCCAGCAGTTTAGGAACAGGATTGCCCCAGCATTTT.

The chain joins TRBV24-1 to TRBJ1-5, with TRBD1 matching 10 bases. This CDR3 is 16 amino acids long. The ends lost 5 bases at V and 5 bases at J; junction bases unmatched: 8. Germline V gives CDR1 KGHDR, CDR2 SFDVKD. The CDR3 region has the DNA TGTGCCACCAGTGCCAATCCGGGGACAGGGGATCAGCCCCAGCATTTT. Its protein is CATSANPGTGDQPQHF.